This T cell receptor (beta chain) is from a study of blood T cell repertoires in COVID-19 (dated by TCRdb to the early 2020s). Turning to the overall study: Samples from collaborators originated in the United States, Italy and Spain and spanned both the acute and convalescent phases of COVID-19. The material from the prospective study consisted of cDNA or gDNA derived from T cells, B-cell-depleted T cells, or PBMCs. Subjects who had been exposed to COVID-19, were actively infected with it, or had recovered from it provided the deeply sampled blood TCRbeta repertoires that made up the dataset. The repertoires were made available in a free public database intended to serve as a resource for research on the immune response to SARS-CoV-2. Samples came from the ongoing ImmuneRACE study (first 160 participants) plus 1,254 subjects from 6 global collaborators. A de-identified subject ID, COVID-19 status, age in years and sex were almost always included in the sample metadata. HLA class I and class II types, where available, came from metadata supplied by the sample provider rather than from assay-based typing.

Broad study findings and their caveats: The quantity of clinical and demographic metadata differed by source and by participant and was supplied without curation.

Notes on this clone: What antigen it recognizes has not been identified. It has no much larger one-base neighbor in the sample; base qualities were not kept.

TCRbeta CDR3 regions were amplified from genomic DNA by means of the immunoSEQ Assay, a bias-controlled multiplex PCR. The paper's processing steps were these. Nucleated cell counts per sample were estimated from amplification of reference gene primers within the assay. Sequence reads were collapsed and filtered to measure the absolute abundance of every unique TCRbeta CDR3 rearrangement. For each sample, productive Simpson clonality was calculated as the square root of Simpson's diversity index over productive rearrangements. Sourced from immuneACCESS, this table was stored by TCRdb with only in-frame sequences that have V and J called. A share of the clones is absent; for the studies checked, an unresolved V gene accounts for under half, and the remainder has no known explanation. V and J calls and clone size are copied from that table; D and trimming were computed from the DNA. The sample yields more than 120,000 clones; approximately 80% were counted once. Roughly 4.5% of the sample belongs to the ten largest clones.

The CDR3, from cysteine to phenylalanine, totals 13 residues. Just CDR3 DNA is preserved here, 39 bases in frame from base 1. Relative to germline, V is missing 6 bases and J is missing 3 bases, with 4 bases of the junction outside any gene match. CDR1 and CDR2 are drawn from the germline V gene: SNHLY, FYNNEI. Each collaborating institution followed its own protocols to collect whole blood in K2EDTA tubes. Collaborator samples were shipped for TCRbeta analysis as frozen whole blood, isolated PBMCs, or DNA extracted from either sample type. Sequenced material: peripheral blood. The source is a human donor in a cohort sampled during active COVID-19. The chain links TRBV2 with TRBJ1-2, with 7 middle bases fitting TRBD1. In nucleotide form, the sequence is TGTGCCAGCAGGGAGGGGACAGACTATGGCTACACCTTC. It specifies CASREGTDYGYTF.